Below, 11 T cell receptor beta chains from the same sample are listed, as sequenced in a study of human T cells and chemical hapten exposure. TCRdb redid the calling of the RACE reads with MiXCR, one entry per CDR3 protein. This repertoire shows fewer than 150,000 distinct CDR3 sequences, approximately 13% found once; its top ten account for approximately 2.6%. Time point meaning: pre-sensitization, week 0. Treatment in this sample: therapeutic diphenylcyclopropenone sensitization with weekly scalp DPC. This sample comprised whole blood, obtained in connection with sensitization to the hapten diphenylcyclopropenone (DPC). Receptors were obtained from a young woman with alopecia areata. Some clones in this sample may be carry-over from other donors' samples.

The rearrangement joins TRBV27 to TRBJ1-1; D unclear. This CDR3 region has 14 residues. CDR1 is MNHEY and CDR2 is SMNVEV in the germline V gene (reference sequence). The germline V and J ends were trimmed by 3 bases and 4 bases, with 12 bases remaining between them. The CDR3 nucleotides read TGTGCCAGCAGTTTGTCCGGGAGGGCCACTGAAGCTTTCTTT. It is translated as CASSLSGRATEAFF.

This clonotype was seen a handful of times. The chain joins TRBV5-1 to TRBJ2-1, with 9 bases fitting TRBD1. Germline lookup yields CDR1 SGHRS and CDR2 YFSETQ. There are 13 residues in the CDR3. V gave up 5 bases and J gave up 5 bases; unmatched junction bases: 2. As DNA, the CDR3 is TGCGCCAGCAGGTGGGACAGGGACAATGAGCAGTTCTTC. Translating gives CASRWDRDNEQFF. Using reference TRBV5-1 and TRBJ2-1 for the parts outside the CDR3, the full variable domain is KAGVTQTPRYLIKTRGQQVTLSCSPISGHRSVSWYQQTPGQGLQFLFEYFSETQRNKGNFPGRFSGRQFSNSRSEMNVSTLELGDSALYLCASRWDRDNEQFFGPGTRLTVL.

J is TRBJ2-2 and V is TRBV11-2; D uncertain. The CDR3 spans 17 residues. Germline V gives CDR1 SGHAT, CDR2 FQNNGV. Trimming cost V 5 bases and J 3 bases, with 19 bases left between them. The CDR3 DNA is TGTGCCAGCAGCCTCCGGTTGGTGGGGTCGTACACCGGGGAGCTGTTTTTT. This encodes CASSLRLVGSYTGELFF.

In its sample, this clonotype was seen a few times. The chain is built from TRBV7-2 and TRBJ2-5; no reliable D call. The length of the CDR3 is 15 residues. The V gene lost 1 base and the J gene lost 1 base, with 10 bases spanning the gap. The germline V gene has CDR1 SGHTA and CDR2 FQGNSA. The DNA of the CDR3 is TGTGCCAGCAGCTTAGGAGGCAGGTTCCAAGAGACCCAGTACTTC. As protein: CASSLGGRFQETQYF.

Within the sample, this clonotype is medium-sized. V usage is TRBV6-4 and J usage is TRBJ2-2, with D perhaps matching TRBD1 or TRBD2 (5 bases each). CDR3 length: 14 amino acids. Between the trimmed V and J ends, which lost 4 bases and 4 bases, there was a span of 10 bases. Per germline, CDR1 MRHNA and CDR2 SNTAGT. CDR3 nucleotides: TGTGCCAGCAGTGTCGGGACCGCCACCGGGGAGCTGTTTTTT. Residues: CASSVGTATGELFF.

V usage is TRBV9 and J usage is TRBJ2-3, with no clear D. V was pared by 3 bases and J by 3 bases, with 11 bases between. The V gene's germline CDR1 is SGDLS and CDR2 YYNGEE. CDR3 length: 14 residues. The CDR3 nucleotides read TGTGCCAGCAGCGAGCAAGGGCTGACAGATACGCAGTATTTT. Amino acid sequence: CASSEQGLTDTQYF.

The genes are TRBV6-6 and TRBJ2-4; D remains unclear. Looked up from germline, CDR1 is MNHNY and CDR2 is SVGAGI (reference sequence). The CDR3 contains 16 residues. Between the trimmed V and J ends, which lost 2 bases and 6 bases, there was a span of 17 bases. The CDR3 is CASSYGLPSMGNIQYF. The CDR3 DNA reads as TGTGCCAGCAGTTACGGCCTCCCGTCTATGGGAAACATTCAGTACTTC.

The table lists this clonotype with a few counts. V gene TRBV29-1 combines with J gene TRBJ2-3; D gene uncertain. Trimming removed 2 bases at V and 0 bases at J, with 6 bases between. CDR3 length: 13 amino acids. Germline V CDR1 and CDR2: SQVTM, ANQGSEA. The CDR3, as DNA: TGCAGCGTTGAAATGCAGAGCACAGATACGCAGTATTTT. Protein sequence: CSVEMQSTDTQYF.

This clonotype was detected only a few times. The rearrangement uses TRBV4-3 and TRBJ2-3; no reliable D call. The CDR3 covers 15 residues. CDR1 and CDR2 (germline): LGHNA, YSLEER. Trimming removed 0 bases from V and 0 bases from J, with 7 bases in between. CDR3 region: CASSQDATSTDTQYF. The CDR3 region has the DNA TGCGCCAGCAGCCAAGATGCAACTAGCACAGATACGCAGTATTTT.

In its sample, this clonotype was seen many times. CDR3 protein: CASSLVVGINSNQPQHF. The CDR3 DNA reads TGTGCCAGCAGCTTAGTTGTAGGGATAAATAGCAATCAGCCCCAGCATTTT. The chain is built from TRBV7-9 and TRBJ1-5, with D unclear. Germline CDR1 SEHNR, CDR2 FQNEAQ (reference sequence). Trimming took off 1 base at V and 0 bases at J, with 13 bases between the two ends. The CDR3 spans 17 residues.

This clonotype was detected a few times. This chain joins TRBV5-1 and TRBJ1-4; perhaps TRBD1 as D (6 bases). Trimming removed 4 bases from V and 6 bases from J, with 22 bases in between. The germline V gene has CDR1 SGHRS and CDR2 YFSETQ. The CDR3 is made up of 17 amino acids. DNA for the CDR3: TGCGCCAGCAGCCGGACCCAAGCTGGGGGCGCGGATGAAAAACTGTTTTTT. Encoded protein: CASSRTQAGGADEKLFF.